These 28 T cell receptor beta chains originate from one sample sequenced in a study of shared clonotypes between healthy human individuals. Clones were sequenced by immunoSEQ multiplex PCR, and TCRdb holds only the in-frame ones, with some missing. The sample contains roughly 2,000,000 clones, roughly 94% of which appear only once. Naive CD8 cells comprised CD45RO-negative, CCR7-positively selected cells, excluding terminally differentiated effector memory CD45RA+ cells. The sequencing sample was made of naive CD8+ T cells sorted from blood. Receptor source: a man aged 18-30 years in good health.

The chain combines TRBV19 with TRBJ2-7; possibly TRBD2 for D (6 bases). Germline values: CDR1 LNHDA, CDR2 SQIVND (reference sequence). The CDR3 runs 18 residues. V lost 0 bases to trimming and J lost 1 base, with 19 bases between them. The CDR3 nucleotides read TGTGCCAGTAGTATAGATCAAGGTGGGGACGGGACTTCCTACGAGCAGTACTTC. Translated: CASSIDQGGDGTSYEQYF.

The CDR3 here is CSVEGLAGDETQYF. In DNA form, the CDR3 reads TGCAGCGTTGAAGGACTAGCGGGCGATGAGACCCAGTACTTC. The rearrangement joins TRBV29-1 to TRBJ2-5; 10 positions agree with TRBD2. J was trimmed by 5 bases and V by 1 base; bases with no gene match: 4. The CDR3 contains 14 residues. Germline CDR1 SQVTM, CDR2 ANQGSEA.

This chain uses TRBV5-6 with TRBJ2-2; 7 bases agree with TRBD1. Germline V gene data show CDR1 as SGHDT and CDR2 as YYEEEE. CDR3 size: 16 residues. Trimming removed 0 bases from V and 2 bases from J; junction bases left unmatched: 4. The CDR3 here is CASSLDQGVNTGELFF. The CDR3 coding sequence is TGTGCCAGCAGCTTGGACCAGGGGGTCAACACCGGGGAGCTGTTTTTT.

This rearrangement joins TRBV29-1 to TRBJ2-7; D call uncertain. V lost 7 bases to trimming and J lost 4 bases, with 11 bases between them. Germline V gives CDR1 SQVTM, CDR2 ANQGSEA. CDR3 length: 11 amino acids. This CDR3 is CSAGAGYEQYF. In nucleotides, the CDR3 is TGCAGCGCCGGAGCTGGATACGAGCAGTACTTC.

The chain carries TRBV7-3 and TRBJ1-2, with 8 bases matching TRBD1. The germline V gene has CDR1 SGHTA and CDR2 FQGTGA. The ends lost 4 bases at V and 6 bases at J; junction bases unmatched: 10. The CDR3 has 15 amino acids. Written as DNA, the CDR3 is TGTGCCAGCAGCTCTACAGGGGGGATTTCGGATGGCTACACCTTC. This gives the protein CASSSTGGISDGYTF. The entire variable domain, with the rest obtained from reference TRBV7-3 and TRBJ1-2, is as follows: GAGVSQTPSNKVTEKGKYVELRCDPISGHTALYWYRQSLGQGPEFLIYFQGTGAADDSGLPNDRFFAVRPEGSVSTLKIQRTERGDSAVYLCASSSTGGISDGYTFGSGTRLTVV.

V gene TRBV7-3 combines with J gene TRBJ2-7; D is possibly TRBD2 (5 bases). The CDR3 totals 13 residues. Germline lookup yields CDR1 SGHTA and CDR2 FQGTGA. Trimming stripped 0 bases from V and 5 bases from J, with 8 bases between. CDR3 in DNA: TGTGCCAGCAGCTTAACGGCGGGCCACGAGCAGTACTTC. It translates to CASSLTAGHEQYF.

In the case of this clone: Other DNA sequences in this sample translate to the same CDR3. The CDR3 loop reads CASSLVGTAYEQYF. The CDR3 region has the DNA TGTGCCAGCAGCTTAGTGGGGACAGCTTACGAGCAGTACTTC. The rearrangement uses TRBV7-9 and TRBJ2-7; TRBD1 matches at 7 bases. Germline V gene lookup returns CDR1 SEHNR and CDR2 FQNEAQ (reference sequence). The CDR3 runs to 14 residues. V lost 1 base, J lost 4 bases, and 4 bases stayed unmatched.

CDR3 sequence: CAISEILGDTQYF. CDR3 in DNA: TGTGCCATCAGTGAGATTTTAGGAGATACGCAGTATTTT. This chain connects TRBV10-3 to TRBJ2-3; the D is unclear. From germline, CDR1 is ENHRY and CDR2 SYGVKD. The V end lost 2 bases, the J end lost 5 bases, and 8 bases lay between the germline ends. CDR3 length: 13 residues.

This chain links TRBV9 with TRBJ2-7; 8 bases align to TRBD2. The length of the CDR3 is 17 residues. With 3 bases clipped from V and 4 bases from J, the junction kept 15 bases outside the gene matches. Germline V gene data show CDR1 as SGDLS and CDR2 as YYNGEE. The CDR3 DNA sequence: TGTGCCAGCAGCGCTATTCACGGCCAGCGGGAGAAGTACGAGCAGTACTTC. Its translation is CASSAIHGQREKYEQYF.

As regards this clone: This CDR3 is also generated by other DNA sequences in the sample. The rearrangement uses TRBV30 and TRBJ1-3; D ambiguous. CDR1 is GTSNPN, CDR2 SVGIG, per germline (reference sequence). The CDR3 totals 13 residues. V was clipped by 2 bases and J by 2 bases, with 7 bases between them. This CDR3 reads CAWSPGAGNTIYF. In DNA, the CDR3 is TGTGCCTGGAGTCCCGGGGCTGGAAACACCATATATTTT.

The chain recombines TRBV5-5 with TRBJ1-3; D call uncertain. V was pared by 0 bases and J by 2 bases, with 3 bases between. CDR3 size: 13 residues. Germline V gives CDR1 SGHKS, CDR2 YYEKEE (reference sequence). The CDR3 nucleotides read TGTGCCAGCAGCTTGGGCCCTGGAAACACCATATATTTT. It specifies CASSLGPGNTIYF.

V gene TRBV9 combines with J gene TRBJ1-3, with D unresolved. The CDR3 consists of 14 residues. Per the germline V gene, CDR1 is SGDLS and CDR2 is YYNGEE. The V and J ends lost 4 bases and 4 bases respectively, with 12 bases between them. CDR3 sequence: CASSPLGAGNTIYF. Written as DNA, the CDR3 is TGTGCCAGCAGCCCTCTGGGAGCGGGAAACACCATATATTTT.

The rearrangement links TRBV7-9 to TRBJ1-1, with D possibly matching TRBD1 (5 bases). V gave up 6 bases and J gave up 3 bases, with 11 bases separating them. CDR3 length: 13 residues. Germline V lookup: CDR1 SEHNR, CDR2 FQNEAQ (reference sequence). The CDR3 nucleotides read TGTGCCAGCAGACGGGGCGCGGACACTGAAGCTTTCTTT. This gives the protein CASRRGADTEAFF.

The V gene is TRBV19, the J gene TRBJ1-1, with D perhaps TRBD1 (5 bases). The CDR3 is 15 residues long. The germline V and J ends were trimmed by 5 bases and 3 bases, with 16 bases remaining between them. CDR1 and CDR2 (germline): LNHDA, SQIVND (reference sequence). The CDR3 loop is CASSLGDGRDTEAFF. The CDR3 DNA reads TGTGCCAGTAGTCTTGGGGACGGGAGGGACACTGAAGCTTTCTTT.

This chain links TRBV4-3 with TRBJ1-6; D unresolved. The germline V gene encodes CDR1 LGHNA and CDR2 YSLEER. This CDR3 has 20 amino acids. Trimming removed 0 bases from V and 2 bases from J, with 20 bases in between. The DNA for the CDR3 is TGCGCCAGCAGCCAAGATGTCCCGGGTTCGGAGGGAACCTATAATTCACCCCTCCACTTT. This translates into CASSQDVPGSEGTYNSPLHF.

This chain uses TRBV28 with TRBJ2-1; tentatively, D is TRBD1 (6 bases). CDR3 length: 16 residues. Trimming left V 6 bases short and J 0 bases short, with 15 bases between. From germline, CDR1 is MDHEN and CDR2 SYDVKM. CDR3 in DNA: TGTGCCAGCAGCAAGGACAGAGACCTCTCCTACAATGAGCAGTTCTTC. It translates to CASSKDRDLSYNEQFF.

This chain links TRBV7-9 with TRBJ2-1, with 11 bases aligning to TRBD1. The CDR3 sequence is 18 residues long. CDR1 SEHNR and CDR2 FQNEAQ come from the germline V gene (reference sequence). Losses at the gene ends were 4 bases for V and 3 bases for J; bases not matched to a gene: 11. CDR3 residues: CASSSDYEGTGGYNEQFF. CDR3 DNA sequence: TGTGCCAGCAGCTCAGATTATGAGGGGACAGGGGGCTACAATGAGCAGTTCTTC.

This clone appeared a single time. This specimen includes other DNA sequences encoding the same CDR3. V is TRBV27 and J is TRBJ1-1, with D maybe TRBD1 (5 bases). The V and J ends lost 2 bases and 6 bases respectively, with 10 bases between them. Germline-derived CDR1 and CDR2 are MNHEY and SMNVEV (reference sequence). The CDR3 is made up of 13 amino acids. The DNA for the CDR3 is TGTGCCAGCAGTTTAGGGGGGTCCTCTGAAGCTTTCTTT. This translates into CASSLGGSSEAFF.

The sample holds a few counts of this clone. This chain connects TRBV10-3 to TRBJ1-6, with D maybe TRBD1 (5 bases). This CDR3 contains 16 residues. V was trimmed by 3 bases and J by 4 bases, leaving 13 bases between them. Germline V gene data show CDR1 as ENHRY and CDR2 as SYGVKD. The CDR3 nucleotides read TGTGCCATCAGTGAACAGGTTGGGGATTATAATTCACCCCTCCACTTT. Translation gives CAISEQVGDYNSPLHF.

This rearrangement joins TRBV15 to TRBJ2-1; 7 positions agree with TRBD2. This CDR3 region has 17 residues. V was pared by 3 bases and J by 0 bases, with 8 bases of the junction left unmatched. Germline V gene lookup returns CDR1 LNHNV and CDR2 YYDKDF (reference sequence). The CDR3 sequence is CATSSPGTTVSYNEQFF. As DNA, the CDR3 is TGTGCCACCAGCAGTCCGGGGACTACGGTCTCCTACAATGAGCAGTTCTTC.

In regard to this clone: The sample has other DNA sequences that encode this CDR3 too. The gene calls are TRBV9 and TRBJ2-7; 8 nucleotides align to TRBD2. The CDR3 runs 14 residues. Germline trimming cut 0 bases from V and 2 bases from J; bases unmatched to any gene: 1. Germline V gene lookup returns CDR1 SGDLS and CDR2 YYNGEE. The CDR3 DNA follows: TGTGCCAGCAGCGTAGGTAGCGGGACCTACGAGCAGTACTTC. It codes for CASSVGSGTYEQYF.

The genes are TRBV30 and TRBJ1-5; 8 nucleotides match TRBD1. The CDR3 consists of 13 residues. Germline assignment: CDR1 GTSNPN and CDR2 SVGIG (reference sequence). V gave up 7 bases and J gave up 6 bases; unmatched junction bases: 8. CDR3 nucleotides: TGTGCCTCAGGGACAGGAGGACTTCAGCCCCAGCATTTT. Translated, it gives CASGTGGLQPQHF.

A note on this clone: Distinct nucleotide sequences in the sample also encode this CDR3. This sequence joins TRBV6-6 and TRBJ1-2; 7 nucleotides agree with TRBD1. J was trimmed by 4 bases and V by 0 bases; bases with no gene match: 2. The CDR3 loop spans 14 amino acids. Looked up from germline, CDR1 is MNHNY and CDR2 is SVGAGI (reference sequence). The CDR3 loop is CASSYSEGAYGYTF. The CDR3 DNA reads as TGTGCCAGCAGTTACTCAGAGGGGGCCTATGGCTACACCTTC.

The chain uses TRBV7-9 and TRBJ2-7; no clear D gene. In germline, CDR1 is SEHNR, CDR2 FQNEAQ (reference sequence). The CDR3 covers 17 residues. Trimming left V 0 bases short and J 0 bases short, with 15 bases between. The CDR3 bases are TGTGCCAGCAGCTTAGCGCTGGGCAGCAGGAGCTCCTACGAGCAGTACTTC. This translates into CASSLALGSRSSYEQYF.

In this sample, this clone turned up once. The V call is TRBV4-3, the J call TRBJ2-1, with D perhaps matching TRBD2 (5 bases). V was shortened by 0 bases and J by 6 bases, with 9 bases between the two germline ends. CDR3 size: 14 residues. Germline-derived CDR1 and CDR2 are LGHNA and YSLEER. The CDR3 reads CASSQDRESNEQFF. For the CDR3, the DNA is TGCGCCAGCAGCCAAGATAGGGAGAGCAATGAGCAGTTCTTC.

This clone was found once. V is TRBV5-1 and J is TRBJ2-1; 12 bases fit TRBD2. V lost 4 bases to trimming and J lost 0 bases; unmatched junction nucleotides: 11. The length of the CDR3 is 19 residues. CDR1 and CDR2 from the germline V gene are SGHRS and YFSETQ. The CDR3 sequence: CASSPGLAGQLSSYNEQFF. CDR3 DNA sequence: TGCGCCAGCAGCCCTGGACTAGCGGGGCAACTGAGCTCCTACAATGAGCAGTTCTTC.

The chain couples TRBV11-3 to TRBJ2-1; D gene ambiguous. Trimming shortened V by 5 bases and J by 6 bases, and 14 bases separated the two germline ends. The CDR3 sequence is 14 residues long. CDR1 and CDR2 from the germline V gene are SGHNT and YENEEA. CDR3 in amino acids: CASSLDPAGNEQFF. In DNA form, the CDR3 reads TGTGCCAGCAGCCTTGACCCGGCTGGCAATGAGCAGTTCTTC.

V gene TRBV7-3 combines with J gene TRBJ2-3, with TRBD2 matching over 8 bases. Germline assignment: CDR1 SGHTA and CDR2 FQGTGA. V lost 10 bases and J lost 3; bases outside the gene matches: 9. The CDR3 loop spans 14 amino acids. The CDR3 coding sequence is TGTGCCACCTCCCTTGGCGGGGGGACAGATACGCAGTATTTT. Encoded protein: CATSLGGGTDTQYF.